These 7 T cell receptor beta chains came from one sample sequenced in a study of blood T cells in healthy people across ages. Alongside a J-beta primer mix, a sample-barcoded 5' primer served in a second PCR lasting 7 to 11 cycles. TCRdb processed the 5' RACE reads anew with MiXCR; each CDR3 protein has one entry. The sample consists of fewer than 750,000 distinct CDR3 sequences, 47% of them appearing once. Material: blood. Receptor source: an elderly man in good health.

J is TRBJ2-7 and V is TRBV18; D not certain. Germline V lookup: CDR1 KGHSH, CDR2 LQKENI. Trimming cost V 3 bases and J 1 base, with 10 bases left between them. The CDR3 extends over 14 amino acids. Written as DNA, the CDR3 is TGTGCCAGCTCACCTTCGGAACGATCCTACGAGCAGTACTTC. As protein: CASSPSERSYEQYF. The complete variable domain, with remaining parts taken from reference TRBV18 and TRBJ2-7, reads NAGVMQNPRHLVRRRGQEARLRCSPMKGHSHVYWYRQLPEEGLKFMVYLQKENIIDESGMPKERFSAEFPKEGPSILRIQQVVRGDSAAYFCASSPSERSYEQYFGPGTRLTVT.

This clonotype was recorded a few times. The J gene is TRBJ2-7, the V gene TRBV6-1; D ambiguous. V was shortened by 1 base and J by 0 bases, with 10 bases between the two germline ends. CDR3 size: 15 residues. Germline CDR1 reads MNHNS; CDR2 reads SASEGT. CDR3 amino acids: CASSEVGVISYEQYF. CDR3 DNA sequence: TGTGCCAGCAGTGAAGTTGGCGTTATCTCCTACGAGCAGTACTTC.

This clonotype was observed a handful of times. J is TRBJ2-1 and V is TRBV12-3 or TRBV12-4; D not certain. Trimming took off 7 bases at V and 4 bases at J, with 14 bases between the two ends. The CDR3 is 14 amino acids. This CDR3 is CASTPRWGYNEQFF. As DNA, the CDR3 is TGTGCCAGCACCCCCCGTTGGGGATACAATGAGCAGTTCTTC.

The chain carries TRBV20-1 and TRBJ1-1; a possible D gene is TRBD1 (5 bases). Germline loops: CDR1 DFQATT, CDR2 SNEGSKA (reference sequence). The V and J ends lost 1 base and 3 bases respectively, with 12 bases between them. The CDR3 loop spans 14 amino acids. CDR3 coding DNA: TGCAGTGCTAGAGGGACACCCCCGGACACTGAAGCTTTCTTT. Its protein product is CSARGTPPDTEAFF.

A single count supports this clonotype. The chain's CDR3 is CASSSFGTPQTDTQYF. DNA of the CDR3: TGTGCCAGCAGCTCATTCGGGACTCCCCAGACAGATACGCAGTATTTT. J is TRBJ2-3 and V is TRBV7-2, with a possible D match to TRBD2 (6 bases). V was clipped by 4 bases and J by 3 bases, with 17 bases between them. CDR3 size: 16 residues. Germline V gives CDR1 SGHTA, CDR2 FQGNSA.

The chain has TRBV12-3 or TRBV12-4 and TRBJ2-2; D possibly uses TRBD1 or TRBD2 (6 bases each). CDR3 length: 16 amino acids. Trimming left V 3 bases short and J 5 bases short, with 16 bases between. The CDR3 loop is CASSFGARGGTGELFF. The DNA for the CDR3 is TGTGCCAGCAGTTTCGGGGCCAGGGGAGGAACCGGGGAGCTGTTTTTT.

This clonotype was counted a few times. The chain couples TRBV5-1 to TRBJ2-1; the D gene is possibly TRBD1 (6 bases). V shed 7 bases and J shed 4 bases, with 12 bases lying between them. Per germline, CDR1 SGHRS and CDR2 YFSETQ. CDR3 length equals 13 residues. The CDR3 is CASQPDRYNEQFF. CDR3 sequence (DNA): TGCGCCAGCCAACCTGACAGGTACAATGAGCAGTTCTTC.